This T cell receptor (beta chain) is from a study of T cell responses to AZD1222 COVID-19 vaccine. Study-wide context: Second-dose schedules of about 4 or about 12 weeks were combined. Regarding the study as a whole: Spike-wide vaccine-associated CD4 TCRs dominated at 160-218 and 743-854.

Points on this clone: Antigen: not known.

Using immunoSEQ multiplex PCR, the repertoire was profiled, and TCRdb retains in-frame clones only, with some absent. The profile shows roughly 120,000 clones, 85% to 90% of them singletons. The CDR3 has 13 amino acids. V shed 6 bases and J shed 1 base, with 11 bases lying between them. CDR1 GTSNPN and CDR2 SVGIG come from the germline V gene (reference sequence). The rearrangement links TRBV30 to TRBJ2-3; D possibly corresponds to TRBD1 (6 bases). The sequence derives from an adult in good health. The sequencing used peripheral blood, collected on day 0 of AZD1222 vaccination. The CDR3, as DNA: TGTGCCTGTACAGGGTTGGGCACAGATACGCAGTATTTT. This encodes CACTGLGTDTQYF.